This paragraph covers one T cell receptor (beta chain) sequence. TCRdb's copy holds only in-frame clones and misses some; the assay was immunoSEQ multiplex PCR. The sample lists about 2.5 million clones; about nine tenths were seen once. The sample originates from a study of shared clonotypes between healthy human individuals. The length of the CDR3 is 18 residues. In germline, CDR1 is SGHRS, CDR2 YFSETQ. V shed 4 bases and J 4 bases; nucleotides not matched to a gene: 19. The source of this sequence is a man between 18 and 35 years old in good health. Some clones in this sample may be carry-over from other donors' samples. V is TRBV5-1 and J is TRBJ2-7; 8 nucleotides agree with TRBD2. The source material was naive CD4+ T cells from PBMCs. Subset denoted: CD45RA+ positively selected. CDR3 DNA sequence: TGCGCCAGCAGCCCGGTCTACGGGGCGGGAAAGCGGGAGTACGAGCAGTACTTC. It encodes CASSPVYGAGKREYEQYF.